The clone carrying this TCR beta chain was detected a few times. Its specificity is not known. Via MiXCR, TCRdb re-called the reads, giving one row per CDR3 protein. The repertoire has about 740,000 distinct CDR3 sequences, 35% of them found once; the top ten carry more than 2.5%. This sample was taken from a study of T cell repertoires in cytomegalovirus infection. The germline gives CDR1 DFQATT, CDR2 SNEGSKA (reference sequence). With 1 base removed from V and 4 bases from J, the gap between germline ends came to 13 bases. The CDR3 runs 14 residues. General observations from the study: Ex vivo, HLA-C-restricted CMV-specific TCR beta clonotypes prevailed over the rest of the response. There were carriers of CMV plus the relevant HLA, and cumulative public TCR beta family frequency identified them.

The rearrangement joins TRBV20-1 to TRBJ2-5, with D perhaps matching TRBD2 (7 bases). The sequenced sample was PBMCs. This clonotype originated in a human donor in good health (CMV status not recorded). Some clones in this sample may be carry-over from other donors' samples. The chain's CDR3 is CSARGRGGGETQYF. CDR3 nucleotides: TGCAGTGCTAGAGGCAGGGGCGGGGGAGAGACCCAGTACTTC.